This T cell receptor beta chain emerged from a study of OX40 agonist ivuxolimab in advanced cancers. A word on this clone: What it binds is unknown.

Study-wide results and limits: CD8+ T cells averaged more expanded clones than CD4+.

The CDR3 runs to 11 residues. Germline CDR1 and CDR2: GTSNPN and SVGIG (reference sequence). Trimming took 0 bases from V and 14 from J, leaving 11 bases between them. Method: immunoSEQ multiplex PCR; TCRdb's copy keeps in-frame clones and lacks some. Here the sample spans 70,000 or so clones, around four fifths being singletons. The source material was CD4+ or CD8+ T cells sorted from blood, sampled in a trial of the OX40 agonist ivuxolimab. The sequence was collected from an adult with an advanced solid tumor such as melanoma, head and neck, liver or kidney cancer. The chain joins TRBV30 to TRBJ1-3, with D possibly being TRBD1 (5 bases). DNA for the CDR3: TGTGCCTGGAGTGTAGGGCAGGGAGTATATTTT. This translates into CAWSVGQGVYF.